Listed here are 8 T cell receptor beta chains from one sample, sequenced in a study of cytomegalovirus exposure and HLA in healthy donors. The primer mix had 60 Vbeta and 13 Jbeta primers. Data came from immunoSEQ multiplex PCR; TCRdb stores just in-frame clones and leaves some out. The sample lists about 87,000 clones, 74% seen once, with about 20% in the top ten. Sequencing input: PBMCs. These TCRs come from a man between 25 and 39 years old in good health and CMV-seropositive.

The chain uses TRBV15 and TRBJ1-1; D is unresolved. Germline CDR1 reads LNHNV; CDR2 reads YYDKDF (reference sequence). The CDR3 covers 13 residues. V lost 0 bases and J lost 7, with 9 bases in between. The CDR3: CATSRDRGREAFF. DNA for the CDR3: TGTGCCACCAGCAGAGATCGAGGCCGTGAAGCTTTCTTT.

The chain uses TRBV11-2 and TRBJ2-3; 14 nucleotides match TRBD2. The CDR3 spans 17 residues. V was clipped by 1 base and J by 5 bases; unmatched bases: 5. In germline, CDR1 is SGHAT, CDR2 FQNNGV. In DNA form, the CDR3 reads TGTGCCAGCAGCTTAGTCCGACTAGCGGGGGGGCGAGATACGCAGTATTTT. The encoded protein is CASSLVRLAGGRDTQYF.

This clone occurred a few times. The J gene is TRBJ2-7, the V gene TRBV9; D possibly corresponds to TRBD2 (6 bases). Deletions cut 1 base from V and 0 bases from J, with 11 bases between. This CDR3 region has 15 residues. Looked up from germline, CDR1 is SGDLS and CDR2 is YYNGEE. The chain's CDR3 is CASSVNAGSSYEQYF. In nucleotides, the CDR3 is TGTGCCAGCAGCGTAAACGCGGGGAGCTCCTACGAGCAGTACTTC.

In this sample, this clone turned up once. The J gene is TRBJ1-2, the V gene TRBV12-5; 10 nucleotides match TRBD1. The junction had 11 bases not matched to a gene; V was cut back by 7 bases and J by 9 bases. The CDR3 contains 14 residues. CDR1 and CDR2 (germline): LGHNT, FRNRAP. CDR3 nucleotide sequence: TGTGCTAGTGCCCCGGGACAGGGGAGAATCAGCTACACCTTC. Translation gives CASAPGQGRISYTF.

This chain connects TRBV7-2 to TRBJ2-5; D uncertain. The V gene's germline CDR1 is SGHTA and CDR2 FQGNSA. Deletions cut 3 bases from V and 7 bases from J, with 9 bases between. This CDR3 is 12 amino acids long. CDR3 amino acids: CASSFPQATQYF. CDR3 nucleotides: TGTGCCAGCAGCTTCCCTCAGGCGACCCAGTACTTC.

The chain joins TRBV4-3 to TRBJ2-2, with unresolved D. Trimming took off 0 bases at V and 6 bases at J, with 14 bases between the two ends. The CDR3 totals 16 residues. In germline, CDR1 is LGHNA, CDR2 YSLEER. The CDR3 spells CASSQDSSQVSGELFF. In DNA form, the CDR3 reads TGCGCCAGCAGCCAAGATTCTTCCCAGGTGTCCGGGGAGCTGTTTTTT.

The chain uses TRBV13 and TRBJ2-7; perhaps TRBD1 as D (6 bases). V lost 5 bases to trimming and J lost 5 bases, with 10 bases between them. This CDR3 has 12 residues. Looked up from germline, CDR1 is PRHDT and CDR2 is FYEKMQ (reference sequence). The CDR3 protein is CASSAYRDEQYF. DNA of the CDR3: TGTGCCAGCAGCGCCTACAGGGACGAGCAGTACTTC.

The chain has TRBV27 and TRBJ2-1, with a tentative D call TRBD1 (5 bases). Germline V lookup: CDR1 MNHEY, CDR2 SMNVEV (reference sequence). The CDR3 totals 13 residues. Trimming removed 5 bases from V and 9 bases from J, with 14 bases in between. CDR3 in DNA: TGTGCCAGCAGTCCGGCAGGGCAGGGTGAGCAGTTCTTC. Translation: CASSPAGQGEQFF.